These 22 T cell receptor beta chains were sequenced from one sample in a study of blood T cell repertoires in COVID-19. Method: immunoSEQ multiplex PCR; TCRdb's copy keeps in-frame clones and lacks some. There are 200,000 to 250,000 clones in the sample; around 82% occur only once, and about 4.3% lies in the top ten. The sequenced sample consisted of PBMCs or T cells enriched from blood (not recorded which). These TCRs come from a man aged 25 to 40 with acute COVID-19.

The chain recombines TRBV5-5 with TRBJ2-2, with 7 bases aligning to TRBD1. The J segment lost 5 bases and the V segment lost 4 bases, leaving 8 bases of the junction unmatched. The length of the CDR3 is 15 residues. CDR1 SGHKS and CDR2 YYEKEE come from the germline V gene (reference sequence). The CDR3 DNA reads as TGTGCCAGCAGCCAGATAGGGGGCGGGACCGGGGAGCTGTTTTTT. Its protein is CASSQIGGGTGELFF.

This clone has only one observation. The J gene is TRBJ1-5, the V gene TRBV6-5; 10 nucleotides line up with TRBD1. Per germline, CDR1 MNHEY and CDR2 SVGAGI. With 4 bases clipped from V and 5 bases from J, the junction kept 8 bases outside the gene matches. The CDR3 has 16 residues. CDR3 residues: CASSSKSGQGYQPQHF. DNA of the CDR3: TGTGCCAGCAGTTCCAAATCGGGACAGGGGTATCAGCCCCAGCATTTT.

V gene TRBV30 combines with J gene TRBJ1-6; 7 bases agree with TRBD1. The germline gives CDR1 GTSNPN, CDR2 SVGIG (reference sequence). Losses at the gene ends were 0 bases for V and 9 bases for J; bases not matched to a gene: 11. This CDR3 region has 16 residues. CDR3 loop: CAWSVVKRDSFSPLHF. In nucleotides, the CDR3 is TGTGCCTGGAGTGTGGTAAAAAGGGACAGCTTTTCACCCCTCCACTTT.

V is TRBV28 and J is TRBJ1-4, with D uncertain. Germline loops: CDR1 MDHEN, CDR2 SYDVKM. This CDR3 comprises 14 residues. V lost 8 bases and J 3 bases, leaving 13 bases between the germline ends. The CDR3 DNA sequence: TGTGCCAGCGGCCGACTAGGCTCTAATGAAAAACTGTTTTTT. Translated: CASGRLGSNEKLFF.

This clone was recorded once. This sequence joins TRBV11-2 and TRBJ1-1; D ambiguous. This CDR3 contains 14 residues. Germline-derived CDR1 and CDR2 are SGHAT and FQNNGV. V gave up 5 bases and J gave up 1 base, with 11 bases separating them. The CDR3 coding sequence is TGTGCCAGCAGCCTGGGCGCTGGGAACACTGAAGCTTTCTTT. It is translated as CASSLGAGNTEAFF.

The chain uses TRBV11-2 and TRBJ2-7; D remains ambiguous. Trimming cost V 5 bases and J 0 bases, with 14 bases left between them. The CDR3 has 15 amino acids. Germline-derived CDR1 and CDR2 are SGHAT and FQNNGV. The CDR3 loop reads CASSPYGGSSYEQYF. The CDR3 DNA reads as TGTGCCAGCAGCCCTTACGGCGGCAGCTCCTACGAGCAGTACTTC. The complete variable domain, with remaining parts taken from reference TRBV11-2 and TRBJ2-7, reads EAGVAQSPRYKIIEKRQSVAFWCNPISGHATLYWYQQILGQGPKLLIQFQNNGVVDDSQLPKDRFSAERLKGVDSTLKIQPAKLEDSAVYLCASSPYGGSSYEQYFGPGTRLTVT.

The gene calls are TRBV11-2 and TRBJ2-1, with TRBD1 matching 7 bases. Germline CDR1 and CDR2: SGHAT and FQNNGV. The CDR3 is 15 amino acids. Germline trimming cut 5 bases from V and 3 bases from J; bases unmatched to any gene: 7. CDR3 sequence reads: CASSLGTDVYNEQFF. The CDR3 nucleotides read TGTGCCAGCAGCCTCGGGACAGACGTCTACAATGAGCAGTTCTTC.

This clone was detected only once. The chain has TRBV5-4 and TRBJ2-4; perhaps TRBD2 as D (6 bases). In germline, CDR1 is SGHNT, CDR2 YYREEE (reference sequence). The CDR3 consists of 13 residues. The V and J ends lost 0 bases and 5 bases respectively, with 6 bases between them. CDR3 sequence: CASSLGGENIQYF. The CDR3 DNA follows: TGTGCCAGCAGCTTGGGGGGGGAAAACATTCAGTACTTC.

The chain links TRBV7-2 to TRBJ1-2; perhaps TRBD1 as D (6 bases). This CDR3 spans 15 amino acids. Germline V CDR1 and CDR2: SGHTA, FQGNSA. V dropped 1 base and J dropped 7 bases, with 16 bases sitting between them. CDR3 in DNA: TGTGCCAGCAGCTTAGAGTTGGGCAGGGGCCGTGGCTACACCTTC. It encodes CASSLELGRGRGYTF.

The chain has TRBV28 and TRBJ2-5; TRBD2 aligns across 7 bases. Germline V CDR1 and CDR2: MDHEN, SYDVKM. The V gene end was trimmed by 6 bases and the J gene end by 5 bases; junction bases not matched to a gene: 9. This CDR3 has 14 amino acids. The CDR3 is CASSPPTSVETQYF. The DNA of the CDR3 is TGTGCCAGCAGCCCTCCAACTAGCGTTGAGACCCAGTACTTC.

This clone came up a few times. The V gene is TRBV27, the J gene TRBJ1-5; D remains ambiguous. Germline V gene data show CDR1 as MNHEY and CDR2 as SMNVEV (reference sequence). The V gene lost 2 bases and the J gene lost 9 bases, with 17 bases spanning the gap. CDR3 length: 15 residues. The CDR3 region is CASSLSLSSSWPQHF. The CDR3 DNA reads TGTGCCAGCAGTTTAAGTCTTTCCAGTTCGTGGCCCCAGCATTTT.

The chain combines TRBV6-6 with TRBJ2-7, with TRBD1 matching over 7 bases. This CDR3 is built from 13 residues. Trimming took 5 bases from V and 1 from J; bases not matched to a gene: 2. Germline CDR1 MNHNY, CDR2 SVGAGI (reference sequence). The DNA of the CDR3 is TGTGCCAGCAGTCGACAGGGTTCCTACGAGCAGTACTTC. Translation: CASSRQGSYEQYF.

In DNA, the CDR3 is TGTGCCTGGAGTGTAACGGGTCGAGAGACCCAGTACTTC. Amino acids: CAWSVTGRETQYF. The rearrangement links TRBV30 to TRBJ2-5; D not resolved. Germline V gene sequence: CDR1 GTSNPN, CDR2 SVGIG (reference sequence). The CDR3 loop spans 13 amino acids. V lost 0 bases, J lost 4 bases, and 9 bases lay in between.

This clone has more than one count but fewer than ten. The gene calls are TRBV19 and TRBJ1-1; the D gene is possibly TRBD1 (5 bases). The CDR3 extends over 14 amino acids. Trimming took 5 bases from V and 4 from J, leaving 14 bases between them. From germline, CDR1 is LNHDA and CDR2 SQIVND (reference sequence). In DNA form, the CDR3 reads TGTGCCAGTAGTGCTCAGGGCGGGGGCACTGAAGCTTTCTTT. It codes for CASSAQGGGTEAFF.

The table lists this clone with a few counts. V gene TRBV3-1 (or the pseudogene TRBV3-2) combines with J gene TRBJ1-6; D not resolved. The germline V gene has CDR1 LGHDT and CDR2 YNNKEL (reference sequence). V was shortened by 4 bases and J by 0 bases, with 10 bases between the two germline ends. The CDR3 contains 16 residues. The CDR3, as DNA: TGTGCCAGCAGCCGGGCCTTAAGCTCCTATAATTCACCCCTCCACTTT. As protein: CASSRALSSYNSPLHF.

The V gene is TRBV5-1, the J gene TRBJ2-1, with D unclear. CDR1 SGHRS and CDR2 YFSETQ come from the germline V gene. CDR3 length equals 18 residues. Between the trimmed V and J ends, which lost 1 base and 0 bases, there was a span of 17 bases. CDR3 bases: TGCGCCAGCAGCTTGACACTCTCTAAACCTAGCTCCTACAATGAGCAGTTCTTC. It specifies CASSLTLSKPSSYNEQFF.

This clone has more than one count but fewer than ten. The rearrangement links TRBV29-1 to TRBJ1-1; TRBD1 matches 7 bases. V was clipped by 6 bases and J by 5 bases; unmatched bases: 9. Germline V gives CDR1 SQVTM, CDR2 ANQGSEA. CDR3 length equals 13 residues. DNA of the CDR3: TGCAGCGTCGGAACAGGGGCGGGAACTGAAGCTTTCTTT. Translation gives CSVGTGAGTEAFF.

The V gene is TRBV2, the J gene TRBJ1-2, with D perhaps matching TRBD1 (6 bases). CDR1 is SNHLY and CDR2 is FYNNEI in the germline V gene. The CDR3 extends over 13 amino acids. Trimming took 7 bases from V and 4 from J, leaving 13 bases between them. CDR3 protein: CASTRTESYGYTF. The CDR3 bases are TGTGCCAGCACCCGGACAGAGAGCTATGGCTACACCTTC.

V and J are TRBV12-5 and TRBJ2-5, with no clear D. Germline V gene sequence: CDR1 LGHNT, CDR2 FRNRAP. Trimming pared 9 bases from V and 7 bases from J, leaving 18 bases between. The CDR3 is made up of 13 amino acids. The CDR3 bases are TGTGCTAGCGCCTTAACGGCACAGTGGACCCAGTACTTC. Residues: CASALTAQWTQYF. The whole variable domain, filled in from reference TRBV12-5 and TRBJ2-5, reads DARVTQTPRHKVTEMGQEVTMRCQPILGHNTVFWYRQTMMQGLELLAYFRNRAPLDDSGMPKDRFSAEMPDATLATLKIQPSEPRDSAVYFCASALTAQWTQYFGPGTRLLVL.

The chain employs TRBV7-9 and TRBJ2-7; 7 nucleotides align to TRBD2. CDR1 is SEHNR, CDR2 FQNEAQ, per germline (reference sequence). After removal of 5 bases from V and 2 bases from J, the junction contained 6 bases not matched to a gene. This CDR3 has 14 amino acids. CDR3 amino acids: CASSPREYPYEQYF. The CDR3 nucleotides are TGTGCCAGCAGCCCGCGGGAGTATCCCTACGAGCAGTACTTC. The whole variable domain, filled in from reference TRBV7-9 and TRBJ2-7, reads DTGVSQNPRHKITKRGQNVTFRCDPISEHNRLYWYRQTLGQGPEFLTYFQNEAQLEKSRLLSDRFSAERPKGSFSTLEIQRTEQGDSAMYLCASSPREYPYEQYFGPGTRLTVT.

This clone came up a few times. This chain uses TRBV7-3 with TRBJ1-2; 9 positions agree with TRBD1. After removal of 5 bases from V and 5 bases from J, the junction contained 9 bases not matched to a gene. The CDR3 totals 15 residues. Germline CDR1 SGHTA, CDR2 FQGTGA. The DNA of the CDR3 is TGTGCCAGCAGCCCGGGACAGGGAAAGGGGTATGGCTACACCTTC. The encoded protein is CASSPGQGKGYGYTF.

The rearrangement uses TRBV9 and TRBJ1-6; TRBD1 matches at 9 bases. The germline V gene encodes CDR1 SGDLS and CDR2 YYNGEE. This CDR3 has 14 residues. V dropped 3 bases and J dropped 7; count of bases not matched to a gene: 2. The CDR3 sequence is CASSGQGENSPLHF. CDR3 nucleotide sequence: TGTGCCAGCAGCGGACAGGGGGAGAATTCACCCCTCCACTTT.